This record covers a single T cell receptor (beta chain). What it binds is unknown. Samples came from healthy bone marrow donors. The CDR3 runs 14 residues. The V end lost 3 bases, the J end lost 3 bases, and 9 bases lay between the germline ends. Germline CDR1 is SNHLY and CDR2 is FYNNEI. The sample originates from a study of cytomegalovirus exposure and HLA in healthy donors. Regarding the study as a whole: Across donors, presence/absence analyses took sequencing depth to be roughly uniform. A few V segments could not be told apart, such as TRBV6-2 and TRBV6-3, and were left out. What a later analysis reportedly showed was that an Asian-associated ancestry cluster had fewer N-insertions than the approximately 670-donor mean.

PCR used 60 Vbeta primers and 13 Jbeta primers. Using immunoSEQ multiplex PCR, the repertoire was profiled, and TCRdb retains in-frame clones only, with some absent. The sample includes approximately 150,000 clones, 50% to 75% of them seen just once. The chain links TRBV2 to TRBJ1-5; no reliable D call. The sequence derives from a woman aged 60-75 years in good health and CMV-seropositive. Sequencing input: PBMCs. This CDR3 is CASSDREPNQPQHF. In DNA, the CDR3 is TGTGCCAGCAGTGATCGGGAACCCAATCAGCCCCAGCATTTT.